These T cell receptor beta chains were read from a single sample in a study of CD8 T cells in ankylosing spondylitis. TCRdb redid the calling of the 5' RACE reads with MiXCR, one entry per CDR3 protein. This table holds more than 150,000 distinct CDR3 sequences, 15% to 20% found once. Sequencing was carried out using blood, either unsorted or a sorted T cell fraction (not recorded which). These receptor sequences come from a male donor aged 5-29 years with ankylosing spondylitis or in good health (not recorded which). Both conserved end residues are part of each CDR3. The D gene is left open where the match is weak. Size is stated for part of the rows, as once, few or many counts, or as a class when the clone is expanded.

V: TRBV18
length: 15
D: .
J: TRBJ2-1
size: .
DNA: TGTGCCAGCTCACCAACCCGGGACAACTACAATGAGCAGTTCTTC
CDR3: CASSPTRDNYNEQFF

V: TRBV29-1
length: 15
D: TRBD1
J: TRBJ2-2
size: many
DNA: TGCAGCGTTGAAGGTGGCAGGGGGCAAACCGGGGAGCTGTTTTTT
CDR3: CSVEGGRGQTGELFF

V: TRBV29-1
length: 17
D: .
J: TRBJ2-1
size: many
DNA: TGCAGCGTTGAAACCACATTTTCCCCCCGAGGGGGCAATGAGCAGTTCTTC
CDR3: CSVETTFSPRGGNEQFF

V: TRBV29-1
length: 12
D: .
J: TRBJ2-1
size: many
DNA: TGCAGCGGTGGACACAGGGAAGGTGAGCAGTTCTTC
CDR3: CSGGHREGEQFF

V: TRBV30
length: 14
D: TRBD2
J: TRBJ2-3
size: many
DNA: TGTGCCTGGAGTCCTGGGACTAGCGGGAGTTCGCAGTATTTT
CDR3: CAWSPGTSGSSQYF

V: TRBV5-1
length: 13
D: .
J: TRBJ1-1
size: many
DNA: TGCGCCAGCAGCCTTCCGGGCTACACTGAAGCTTTCTTT
CDR3: CASSLPGYTEAFF

V: TRBV27
length: 13
D: .
J: TRBJ1-4
size: many
DNA: TGTGCCAGCAGTTTCATCCTGGATGAAAAACTGTTTTTT
CDR3: CASSFILDEKLFF

V: TRBV7-6
length: 14
D: .
J: TRBJ2-2
size: .
DNA: TGTGCCAGCAACGCAGGGTCGAACACCGGGGAGCTGTTTTTT
CDR3: CASNAGSNTGELFF

V: TRBV7-9
length: 13
D: .
J: TRBJ2-1
size: many
DNA: TGTGCCAGCAGCCCGAGATCCGACAATGAGCAGTTCTTC
CDR3: CASSPRSDNEQFF

V: TRBV20-1
length: 14
D: TRBD2
J: TRBJ2-5
size: once
DNA: TGCAGTGCTAGAGAGGGCGGGAGGGGAGAGACCCAGTACTTC
CDR3: CSAREGGRGETQYF

V: TRBV20-1
length: 17
D: .
J: TRBJ1-3
size: .
DNA: TGCAGTGCTAGAGATCCATCCGGCGCGAGCTCTGGAAACACCATATATTTT
CDR3: CSARDPSGASSGNTIYF

V: TRBV20-1
length: 20
D: .
J: TRBJ2-7
size: once
DNA: TGCAGTGCTAGAGAGGGCCCGGGACAGGGTTCTAGCGGGAGAGCCTACGAGCAGTACTTC
CDR3: CSAREGPGQGSSGRAYEQYF

V: TRBV6-5
length: 13
D: TRBD1
J: TRBJ2-5
size: many
DNA: TGTGCCAGCAGGACAGGGCGGCAAGAGACCCAGTACTTC
CDR3: CASRTGRQETQYF

V: TRBV5-1
length: 15
D: TRBD1
J: TRBJ2-5
size: many
DNA: TGCGCCAGCGACTGGACAGGGGGATTCCAAGAGACCCAGTACTTC
CDR3: CASDWTGGFQETQYF

V: TRBV10-3
length: 14
D: .
J: TRBJ2-7
size: many
DNA: TGTGCCATCAGTGAGTCGCTCAGGGGAAGCGAGCAGTACTTC
CDR3: CAISESLRGSEQYF

V: TRBV27
length: 14
D: TRBD1
J: TRBJ1-5
size: many
DNA: TGTGCCAGCAGCGCAGGGGGTAGCAATCAGCCCCAGCATTTT
CDR3: CASSAGGSNQPQHF

V: TRBV5-5
length: 19
D: .
J: TRBJ2-1
size: .
DNA: TGTGCCAGCAGCTTGGGGGGGAAGGGAAGCTCTCTCTCCTACAATGAGCAGTTCTTC
CDR3: CASSLGGKGSSLSYNEQFF

V: TRBV27
length: 14
D: TRBD1
J: TRBJ1-1
size: few
DNA: TGTGCCAGCAACCGACAGGGACCGAACACTGAAGCTTTCTTT
CDR3: CASNRQGPNTEAFF

V: TRBV29-1
length: 11
D: .
J: TRBJ2-7
size: .
DNA: TGCAGCGTTGAACTGGGTACCGAGCAGTACTTC
CDR3: CSVELGTEQYF

V: TRBV4-1
length: 16
D: TRBD1
J: TRBJ2-4
size: many
DNA: TGCGCCAGCAGCCAAGACGGACAGGGAGCCAAAAACATTCAGTACTTC
CDR3: CASSQDGQGAKNIQYF

V: TRBV5-1
length: 14
D: TRBD2
J: TRBJ2-1
size: many
DNA: TGCGCCAGCAGCCCTAGCGGGGTGAACAATGAGCAGTTCTTC
CDR3: CASSPSGVNNEQFF

V: TRBV7-9
length: 16
D: .
J: TRBJ1-1
size: many
DNA: TGTGCCAGCAGCTCCGTGGGATTGAGACGGAACACTGAAGCTTTCTTT
CDR3: CASSSVGLRRNTEAFF

V: TRBV7-3
length: 13
D: TRBD2
J: TRBJ2-1
size: many
DNA: TGTGCCAGCAGCGGCGGGGGGAACAATGAGCAGTTCTTC
CDR3: CASSGGGNNEQFF

V: TRBV5-1
length: 16
D: TRBD2
J: TRBJ2-3
size: many
DNA: TGCGCCAGCAGCTTGCCGACTAGCATTGGCACAGATACGCAGTATTTT
CDR3: CASSLPTSIGTDTQYF

V: TRBV20-1
length: 15
D: .
J: TRBJ2-3
size: many
DNA: TGCAGTGCTAGCTCCTCGGGCAGGGCGGCAGATACGCAGTATTTT
CDR3: CSASSSGRAADTQYF

V: TRBV27
length: 13
D: .
J: TRBJ2-5
size: .
DNA: TGTGCCAGCAGGCCAGAAGTAGGGGAGACCCAGTACTTC
CDR3: CASRPEVGETQYF

V: TRBV7-8
length: 13
D: TRBD1
J: TRBJ2-7
size: many
DNA: TGTGCCAGCAGCCCTGGGACAGTCTACGAGCAGTACTTC
CDR3: CASSPGTVYEQYF

V: TRBV28
length: 15
D: TRBD1
J: TRBJ1-1
size: many
DNA: TGTGCCAGCAGAGTTCCAGGGGACAGATTATCGGGAGCTTTCTTT
CDR3: CASRVPGDRLSGAFF

V: TRBV7-8
length: 16
D: .
J: TRBJ2-3
size: many
DNA: TGTGCCAGCAGCCCCAGGGTCAGGGCTCGCACAGATACGCAGTATTTT
CDR3: CASSPRVRARTDTQYF

V: TRBV6-1
length: 13
D: TRBD1
J: TRBJ1-5
size: many
DNA: TGTGCCAGCAGAGACAGGGGAGGACAGCCCCAGCATTTT
CDR3: CASRDRGGQPQHF

V: TRBV6-5
length: 15
D: TRBD2
J: TRBJ2-3
size: many
DNA: TGTGCCAGCAGCGAGAGCGGGAGAAGCACAGATACGCAGTATTTT
CDR3: CASSESGRSTDTQYF

V: TRBV20-1
length: 12
D: .
J: TRBJ1-2
size: many
DNA: TGCAGTGCTTCGTCCGTCTACTATGGCTACACCTTC
CDR3: CSASSVYYGYTF

V: TRBV20-1
length: 15
D: .
J: TRBJ2-7
size: few
DNA: TGCAGTGCTAGGGGGGCTTCGGGGGCAGTATACGAGCAGTACTTC
CDR3: CSARGASGAVYEQYF

V: TRBV4-2
length: 17
D: .
J: TRBJ2-1
size: many
DNA: TGTGCCAGCAGCTCCCATGACCGGGAGCTTTCCTACAATGAGCAGTTCTTC
CDR3: CASSSHDRELSYNEQFF

V: TRBV7-2
length: 15
D: TRBD2
J: TRBJ2-1
size: many
DNA: TGTGCCAGCAGCTGGAGGACTAGCGGGGGTAATGAGCAGTTCTTC
CDR3: CASSWRTSGGNEQFF

V: TRBV11-2
length: 18
D: .
J: TRBJ2-6
size: many
DNA: TGTGCCAGCAGCTTAGTCCCCCCCGGGTTCTCTGGGGCCAACGTCCTGACTTTC
CDR3: CASSLVPPGFSGANVLTF

V: TRBV28
length: 13
D: .
J: TRBJ2-7
size: few
DNA: TGTGCCAGCACCCCACAGGGACGCTACGAGCAGTACTTC
CDR3: CASTPQGRYEQYF

V: TRBV29-1
length: 15
D: TRBD1
J: TRBJ2-7
size: .
DNA: TGCAGCGTTGTTCCCCGGGACAGGAGCTCCTACGAGCAGTACTTC
CDR3: CSVVPRDRSSYEQYF

V: TRBV19
length: 17
D: .
J: TRBJ1-5
size: many
DNA: TGTGCCAGTAGTCTCCTCTCGATCCGGGGGAGCAATCAGCCCCAGCATTTT
CDR3: CASSLLSIRGSNQPQHF

V: TRBV20-1
length: 14
D: TRBD2
J: TRBJ2-3
size: many
DNA: TGCAGTGCCACCGGGAGCGGGGGCACAGATACGCAGTATTTT
CDR3: CSATGSGGTDTQYF

V: TRBV12-5
length: 13
D: .
J: TRBJ2-1
size: many
DNA: TGTGCTAGTGGTTTCTTCTCCTACAATGAGCAGTTCTTC
CDR3: CASGFFSYNEQFF

V: TRBV15
length: 12
D: .
J: TRBJ2-1
size: many
DNA: TGTGCCACCAGCAGAGGGGTCAGGGAGCAGTTCTTC
CDR3: CATSRGVREQFF

V: TRBV29-1
length: 13
D: .
J: TRBJ2-5
size: many
DNA: TGCAGCGTTGTGCGGGGACTTGCGGAGACCCAGTACTTC
CDR3: CSVVRGLAETQYF

V: TRBV7-9
length: 16
D: .
J: TRBJ2-7
size: .
DNA: TGTGCCAGCAGTCCCCTGAACTCTCAGGTGTCCTACGAGCAGTACTTC
CDR3: CASSPLNSQVSYEQYF

V: TRBV20-1
length: 15
D: .
J: TRBJ2-7
size: many
DNA: TGCAGTGCCCCGCATAAACTGGAGGGCCCCTTTGAGCAGTACTTC
CDR3: CSAPHKLEGPFEQYF

V: TRBV11-3
length: 13
D: .
J: TRBJ1-5
size: many
DNA: TGTGCCAGCAGCTTAAGTAGCAATCAGCCCCAGCATTTT
CDR3: CASSLSSNQPQHF

V: TRBV14
length: 13
D: .
J: TRBJ1-2
size: many
DNA: TGTGCCAGCAGCCAAGTTCGATACGGCGGCTACACCTTC
CDR3: CASSQVRYGGYTF

V: TRBV19
length: 15
D: TRBD1
J: TRBJ1-1
size: .
DNA: TGTGCCAGTAGTACAACAGGGGGCCCGAACACTGAAGCTTTCTTT
CDR3: CASSTTGGPNTEAFF

V: TRBV6-5
length: 14
D: TRBD1
J: TRBJ1-6
size: many
DNA: TGTGCCAGCAGTTACGACAGGGATGATTCACCCCTCCACTTT
CDR3: CASSYDRDDSPLHF

V: TRBV4-1
length: 15
D: TRBD1
J: TRBJ1-2
size: many
DNA: TGCGCCAGCAGCCAAGGACAGGGGGTTAACTATGGCTACACCTTC
CDR3: CASSQGQGVNYGYTF

V: TRBV20-1
length: 14
D: TRBD2
J: TRBJ2-1
size: many
DNA: TGCAGTGCTCATAGCGGGATCCTCTCCAATGAGCAGTTCTTC
CDR3: CSAHSGILSNEQFF